The clone carrying this T cell receptor (beta chain) was detected many times. CDR1 is LNHDA, CDR2 SQIVND, per germline (reference sequence). The CDR3 runs to 16 residues. Trimming removed 2 bases from V and 4 bases from J; junction bases left unmatched: 6. This entry comes from a study of spatial heterogeneity in lung cancer. Stated time point: sample taken at primary tumor resection. Frozen PBMC, nontumor lung or tumor provided whole RNA, which was sequenced unsorted. Using its own MiXCR run on the 5' RACE reads, TCRdb lists one record per CDR3 protein. The sample lists 25,000 to 30,000 distinct CDR3 sequences; 8.4% were seen once.

Material: PBMCs, obtained at surgery. This clonotype was sampled from a female donor with early-stage non-small cell lung cancer. The chain joins TRBV19 to TRBJ1-5; TRBD1 aligns across 9 bases. In nucleotides, the CDR3 is TGTGCCAGTAGTATACCCGGACAGGGGAAAAATCAGCCCCAGCATTTT. This sequence encodes CASSIPGQGKNQPQHF.